A selection of T cell receptor beta chains follows, all from one sample in a study of blood T cell repertoires in COVID-19. Sequencing was performed with immunoSEQ multiplex PCR; in TCRdb, only in-frame clones are kept and a portion is missing. This sample has 150,000 to 200,000 clones; roughly 77% occur once, and the top ten carry 5.5% to 7%. Sequenced sample: peripheral blood. All receptors come from a woman aged 35 to 49 with COVID-19, enrolled during active disease. Each CDR3 is given with its conserved first and last residue. D genes are given only for firm matches. Size is omitted from some rows. Given values are once, few, many or a class for expanded clones.

v_call	clone_size	d_call	j_call	cdr3_nt	cdr3_aa
TRBV27	-	-	TRBJ1-6	TGTGCCAGCAGTTTGACTCGGGGCTCCTATAATTCACCCCTCCACTTT	CASSLTRGSYNSPLHF
TRBV7-9	once	-	TRBJ1-2	TGTGCCAGCAGCCTCTCCGGACGGTCGGGGGGCTACACCTTC	CASSLSGRSGGYTF
TRBV10-1	-	-	TRBJ1-4	TGCGCCAGCAGTGAGCGGACCGAGGGAAAACTGTTTTTT	CASSERTEGKLFF
TRBV2	-	TRBD2	TRBJ2-3	TGTGCCAGCAGTTGGGACTATGACAAGGATACGCAGTATTTT	CASSWDYDKDTQYF
TRBV5-1	-	-	TRBJ1-1	TGCGCCAGCAGCTTGGTACCGGGGGGTGAAGCTTTCTTT	CASSLVPGGEAFF
TRBV2	-	TRBD1	TRBJ1-6	TGTGCCAGCAAACCGACAGGGCCTAGCTCAGGAAATTCACCCCTCCACTTT	CASKPTGPSSGNSPLHF
TRBV15	-	TRBD1	TRBJ1-5	TGTGCCACCAGCAGAGAGGGGACAGGGCCAAATCAGCCCCAGCATTTT	CATSREGTGPNQPQHF
TRBV3-1/TRBV3-2	-	TRBD2	TRBJ2-7	TGTGCCAGCAGCCCGGGACTAGCGAAATACGAGCAGTACTTC	CASSPGLAKYEQYF
TRBV5-6	-	TRBD2	TRBJ2-3	TGTGCCAGCAGCGATAGCGGGGAGACAGATACGCAGTATTTT	CASSDSGETDTQYF
TRBV9	-	TRBD1	TRBJ2-7	TGTGCCAGCAGCGCCCGGACAGGGGAAAACGAGCAGTACTTC	CASSARTGENEQYF
TRBV3-1/TRBV3-2	-	-	TRBJ1-2	TGTGCCAGCAGCCAAGCCGGGGTACCCCGGGGCTATGGCTACACCTTC	CASSQAGVPRGYGYTF
TRBV6-2/TRBV6-3	-	TRBD2	TRBJ2-7	TGTGCCAGCAGCTTCCACGCTAGCGGGTGGAGTCGGGAGCAGTACTTC	CASSFHASGWSREQYF
TRBV5-1	-	-	TRBJ1-5	TGCGCCAGCAGCTTGGGGTCAGGGAACCAGCCCCAGCATTTT	CASSLGSGNQPQHF
TRBV5-1	-	-	TRBJ2-7	TGCGCCAGCAGCTTGGGGTCGACGGGGTTGGCTTACGACGAGCAGTACTTC	CASSLGSTGLAYDEQYF
TRBV19	-	-	TRBJ1-1	TGTGCCAGTAGTATCTCTATTAACACTGAAGCTTTCTTT	CASSISINTEAFF
TRBV27	-	-	TRBJ1-6	TGTGCCAGCAGTTCGGGGACAATAATAGCTAATTCACCCCTCCACTTT	CASSSGTIIANSPLHF
TRBV13	-	TRBD2	TRBJ2-5	TGTGCCAGCAGCGTCCAGCGGGGGGGCGGGGAGACCCAGTACTTC	CASSVQRGGGETQYF
TRBV29-1	-	TRBD1	TRBJ2-3	TGCAGCGGCAAGGGGGCGGGTGGGATCACAGATACGCAGTATTTT	CSGKGAGGITDTQYF
TRBV5-1	-	TRBD1	TRBJ2-7	TGCGCCAGCAGCCAGAACTTAGGACAGGGCGCTGAGCAGTACTTC	CASSQNLGQGAEQYF
TRBV4-1	-	-	TRBJ1-5	TGCGCCAGCAGCCAAGATCTCTATAGCAATCAGCCCCAGCATTTT	CASSQDLYSNQPQHF
TRBV7-6	-	-	TRBJ2-2	TGTGCCAGCAGCTTCGGGACAATTAACACCGGGGAGCTGTTTTTT	CASSFGTINTGELFF
TRBV2	-	TRBD2	TRBJ2-2	TGTGCCAGCAGTGTTCGGGGGGGTAACACCGGGGAGCTGTTTTTT	CASSVRGGNTGELFF
TRBV7-9	-	-	TRBJ2-1	TGTGCCAGCAGCTTGGGCACAGGTACTTCAAACTACAATGAGCAGTTCTTC	CASSLGTGTSNYNEQFF
TRBV19	-	TRBD2	TRBJ2-7	TGTGCCAGTAGCTGGACTAGCGGGAGGACGCGGCCCTACGAGCAGTACTTC	CASSWTSGRTRPYEQYF
TRBV5-6	-	-	TRBJ1-4	TGTGCCAGCAGCTACGGGACTGAGAATGAAAAACTGTTTTTT	CASSYGTENEKLFF
TRBV6-2/TRBV6-3	-	TRBD1	TRBJ1-2	TGTGCCAGCAGCGGGACAGGGTTCGGCTACACCTTC	CASSGTGFGYTF
TRBV7-9	-	TRBD1	TRBJ2-1	TGTGCCAGCAGCTTCCGGGACAGGGCGAACAATGAGCAGTTCTTC	CASSFRDRANNEQFF
TRBV27	-	-	TRBJ1-2	TGTGCCAGCAGGGGTGGGGCGGATTTTACTAACTATGGCTACACCTTC	CASRGGADFTNYGYTF
TRBV19	-	-	TRBJ1-1	TGTGCCAGTAGGGAGGACAGAGACACTGAAGCTTTCTTT	CASREDRDTEAFF
TRBV11-2	few	TRBD2	TRBJ2-1	TGTGCCAGCAGCGCTCAAGCGGGGGGGCCGAATGAGCAGTTCTTC	CASSAQAGGPNEQFF
TRBV3-1/TRBV3-2	-	-	TRBJ1-4	TGTGCCAGCAGCCAAGGGGGCTCCGCAACTAATGAAAAACTGTTTTTT	CASSQGGSATNEKLFF
TRBV19	-	TRBD2	TRBJ2-5	TGTGCCAGTAGTGGACTAGCGGGAGAACAAGAGACCCAGTACTTC	CASSGLAGEQETQYF
TRBV7-9	-	-	TRBJ1-5	TGTGCCAGCAGCTTAGTCGGGGATCAGCCCCAGCATTTT	CASSLVGDQPQHF
TRBV2	-	TRBD1	TRBJ1-6	TGTGCCAGCAGTGGCGGACAGGGAGGCTCACCCCTCCACTTT	CASSGGQGGSPLHF
TRBV3-1/TRBV3-2	-	-	TRBJ2-1	TGTGCCAGCAGCCAAGGACTGTCCGTCTACAATGAGCAGTTCTTC	CASSQGLSVYNEQFF
TRBV6-5	-	TRBD1	TRBJ1-2	TGTGCCAGCAGTTACGGGGACAGGGTGGGTGGCTACACCTTC	CASSYGDRVGGYTF
TRBV5-1	-	TRBD1	TRBJ2-3	TGCGCCAGCAGCCGAAAACTGACAGGGGGCAGGGTATGGAGCACAGATACGCAGTATTTT	CASSRKLTGGRVWSTDTQYF
TRBV27	-	-	TRBJ1-2	-	CASSSSTGRYTF
TRBV10-3	-	-	TRBJ1-1	TGTGCCATCAGTGATGGGAGGCAATACATGAACACTGAAGCTTTCTTT	CAISDGRQYMNTEAFF
TRBV6-5	-	TRBD1	TRBJ1-5	TGTGCCAGCAGGCTGACAGGGGGTTTTGATCAGCCCCAGCATTTT	CASRLTGGFDQPQHF
TRBV18	-	TRBD1	TRBJ2-5	TGTGCCAGCTCTCTCACAGGGGGCCAAGAGACCCAGTACTTC	CASSLTGGQETQYF
TRBV29-1	-	-	TRBJ2-4	TGCAGCGTTGCCCTGTTATCTGACACCATCGTGAACATTCAGTACTTC	CSVALLSDTIVNIQYF
TRBV9	many	TRBD1	TRBJ1-6	TGTGCCAGCAGTACCCTACAGGGGGCAGATTCACCCCTCCACTTT	CASSTLQGADSPLHF
TRBV18	few	TRBD2	TRBJ2-1	TGTGCCAGCTCACCGGGACTAGCGGGGGGGAATGAGCAGTTCTTC	CASSPGLAGGNEQFF
TRBV30	-	-	TRBJ1-4	TGTGCCTGGAGGACAGTTGGGTATTGGGAAAAACTGTTTTTT	CAWRTVGYWEKLFF
TRBV3-1/TRBV3-2	-	TRBD1	TRBJ1-2	TGTGCCAGCAGCCAAGATCCCAGGGGGTTCACCTTC	CASSQDPRGFTF
TRBV6-5	-	TRBD2	TRBJ2-7	TGTGCCAGCAGCCGAGGGACTAGCGGGAGCAACGAGCAGTACTTC	CASSRGTSGSNEQYF
TRBV11-2	-	-	TRBJ2-7	TGTGCCAGCAGGAACACAGGGTCAGGCTACGAGCAGTACTTC	CASRNTGSGYEQYF
TRBV7-2	-	-	TRBJ2-7	TGTGCCAGCAGCTTAGCTTTTGGAACAGGGAGTACCGAGCAGTACTTC	CASSLAFGTGSTEQYF
TRBV5-1	-	TRBD2	TRBJ2-3	TGCGCCAGCTACTCCCTAAGCGGGACTGCAGATACGCAGTATTTT	CASYSLSGTADTQYF